One sample yielded the 2 T cell receptor beta chains listed below, sequenced in a study of T cells in Graves' hyperthyroidism and ophthalmopathy. Amplified TCR beta CDR3 regions derived from RNA transcripts. Primed by the HTBI set, a first-round RT-PCR was run on the TCR CDR3. MiXCR was run by TCRdb on the multiplex PCR reads, yielding one entry per CDR3 protein. The sample has over 500,000 distinct CDR3 sequences, roughly a sixth seen once; the top ten hold roughly 15%. The sample taken for sequencing was blood. All receptors come from a woman under 30 with Graves' ophthalmopathy.

This sequence joins TRBV28 and TRBJ2-1; 9 bases are a match to TRBD2. J gave up 7 bases and V 5 bases, and 15 bases lay outside the gene matches. This CDR3 has 17 residues. Germline loops: CDR1 MDHEN, CDR2 SYDVKM. The CDR3 bases are TGTGCCAGCAGTCCCCCGGTGGATAGCGGGAGAATGAATGAGCAGTTCTTC. Translating gives CASSPPVDSGRMNEQFF.

DNA of the CDR3: TGTGCCAGCAGCTTACCTGTAGAGCTAGCCAAAAACATTCAGTACTTC. Residues: CASSLPVELAKNIQYF. The chain is built from TRBV11-2 and TRBJ2-4; D is unclear. V lost 2 bases and J 0 bases, leaving 11 bases between the germline ends. The germline CDR1 and CDR2 sequences are SGHAT and FQNNGV. CDR3 length: 16 amino acids. The complete variable domain, with remaining parts taken from reference TRBV11-2 and TRBJ2-4, reads EAGVAQSPRYKIIEKRQSVAFWCNPISGHATLYWYQQILGQGPKLLIQFQNNGVVDDSQLPKDRFSAERLKGVDSTLKIQPAKLEDSAVYLCASSLPVELAKNIQYFGAGTRLSVL.